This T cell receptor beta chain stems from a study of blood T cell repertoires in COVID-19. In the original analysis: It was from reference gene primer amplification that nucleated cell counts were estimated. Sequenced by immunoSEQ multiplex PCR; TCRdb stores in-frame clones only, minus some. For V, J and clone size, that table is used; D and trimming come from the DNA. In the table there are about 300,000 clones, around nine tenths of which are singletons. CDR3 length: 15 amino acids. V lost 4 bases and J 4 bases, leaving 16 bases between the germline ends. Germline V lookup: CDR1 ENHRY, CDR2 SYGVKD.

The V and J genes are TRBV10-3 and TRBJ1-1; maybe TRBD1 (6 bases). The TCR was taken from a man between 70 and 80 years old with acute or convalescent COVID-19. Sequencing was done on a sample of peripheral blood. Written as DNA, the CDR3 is TGTGCCATCAGTGGTGGGGGTGGGGGCAGCACTGAAGCTTTCTTT. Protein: CAISGGGGGSTEAFF.